These 24 T cell receptor beta chains share one sample of origin, sequenced in a study of shared clonotypes between healthy human individuals. The assay was immunoSEQ multiplex PCR, and TCRdb's table has in-frame clones only and misses some. The sample comprises roughly 1,800,000 clones, approximately 94% of which are singletons, and 1% to 1.5% rests with the top ten. Naivety among CD8 cells was defined by CD45RO negativity and positive CCR7 selection, thereby excluding terminally differentiated effector memory CD45RA+ cells. Sequenced input: naive CD8+ T cells sorted from blood. The receptors originated from a man aged 18 to 35 in good health.

The CDR3 loop is CASSLPSGGTDTQYF. The DNA for the CDR3 is TGTGCCAGCAGCCTTCCTAGCGGGGGCACAGATACGCAGTATTTT. V usage is TRBV7-8 and J usage is TRBJ2-3, with TRBD2 matching 9 bases. The V gene's germline CDR1 is SGHVS and CDR2 FQNEAQ. V was pared by 5 bases and J by 1 base, with 4 bases of the junction left unmatched. This CDR3 is 15 amino acids long. Together with reference TRBV7-8 and TRBJ2-3, the CDR3 gives the full variable domain: GAGVSQSPRYKVAKRGQDVALRCDPISGHVSLFWYQQALGQGPEFLTYFQNEAQLDKSGLPSDRFFAERPEGSVSTLKIQRTQQEDSAVYLCASSLPSGGTDTQYFGPGTRLTVL.

The chain is built from TRBV11-2 and TRBJ1-2; a possible D gene is TRBD1 (5 bases). Trimming shortened V by 1 base and J by 2 bases, and 11 bases separated the two germline ends. The CDR3 totals 15 residues. Germline CDR1 reads SGHAT; CDR2 reads FQNNGV. Here the CDR3 DNA reads TGTGCCAGCAGCTTAGCCGGAGGGGAGAACTATGGCTACACCTTC. Its protein is CASSLAGGENYGYTF.

This clone was detected only once. This sequence joins TRBV7-8 and TRBJ1-1; D might be TRBD1 (5 bases). This CDR3 has 15 amino acids. Germline CDR1 SGHVS, CDR2 FQNEAQ. V was shortened by 5 bases and J by 4 bases, with 17 bases between the two germline ends. CDR3 DNA sequence: TGTGCCAGCAGCCTCATAGACGGGGCGTCCACTGAAGCTTTCTTT. Residues: CASSLIDGASTEAFF.

The chain uses TRBV5-4 and TRBJ1-1; no clear D gene. This CDR3 comprises 15 residues. Trimming cost V 4 bases and J 1 base, with 14 bases left between them. CDR1 SGHNT and CDR2 YYREEE come from the germline V gene (reference sequence). In DNA form, the CDR3 reads TGTGCCAGCAGCCCGCCGACCAAGACGAACACTGAAGCTTTCTTT. It translates to CASSPPTKTNTEAFF.

The chain has TRBV7-9 and TRBJ2-5; D is unresolved. This CDR3 is built from 12 residues. V gave up 5 bases and J gave up 0 bases, with 4 bases separating them. In germline, CDR1 is SEHNR, CDR2 FQNEAQ (reference sequence). The CDR3 nucleotides read TGTGCCAGCAGCCTGTACCAAGAGACCCAGTACTTC. Encoded protein: CASSLYQETQYF.

The chain combines TRBV5-1 with TRBJ1-2; TRBD1 is a possible D gene (6 bases). Germline V gene lookup returns CDR1 SGHRS and CDR2 YFSETQ. The CDR3 length is 14 residues. Trimming removed 3 bases from V and 6 bases from J, with 15 bases in between. The DNA of the CDR3 is TGCGCCAGCAGCTGGACGACAGGCGGGGATGGCTACACCTTC. This sequence encodes CASSWTTGGDGYTF.

The chain is built from TRBV7-6 and TRBJ2-1; 8 positions agree with TRBD2. CDR1 is SGHVS and CDR2 is FNYEAQ in the germline V gene. The CDR3 is 16 amino acids. Trimming took 5 bases from V and 0 from J; bases not matched to a gene: 6. CDR3 DNA: TGTGCCAGCAGCAGCAGCGGGGGTAGCTCCTACAATGAGCAGTTCTTC. Its protein is CASSSSGGSSYNEQFF.

The chain employs TRBV5-5 and TRBJ2-7, with 14 bases matching TRBD2. Per germline, CDR1 SGHKS and CDR2 YYEKEE (reference sequence). The ends lost 6 bases at V and 2 bases at J; junction bases unmatched: 10. This CDR3 comprises 17 residues. CDR3: CASIPGTSGSMAYEQYF. CDR3 nucleotides: TGTGCCAGCATCCCCGGGACTAGCGGGAGTATGGCCTACGAGCAGTACTTC.

The rearrangement links TRBV11-2 to TRBJ1-1; D not resolved. The CDR3 consists of 14 residues. V lost 1 base and J lost 2, with 8 bases in between. The germline gives CDR1 SGHAT, CDR2 FQNNGV. Here the CDR3 reads CASSLGVSNTEAFF. CDR3 coding DNA: TGTGCCAGCAGCTTAGGGGTCAGTAACACTGAAGCTTTCTTT.

The rearrangement links TRBV5-6 to TRBJ1-1; TRBD1 aligns across 8 bases. Trimming took 2 bases from V and 3 from J; bases not matched to a gene: 15. The CDR3 extends over 18 amino acids. Germline values: CDR1 SGHDT, CDR2 YYEEEE. In DNA, the CDR3 is TGTGCCAGCAGCTTATCCAGGGGGCAAGGGGTGCGGGACACTGAAGCTTTCTTT. It is translated as CASSLSRGQGVRDTEAFF.

This clone is a singleton in its sample. The V and J genes are TRBV11-2 and TRBJ1-1; D gene ambiguous. The V end was cut by 8 bases, the J end by 0 bases, with 16 bases between. The CDR3 consists of 15 residues. The germline gives CDR1 SGHAT, CDR2 FQNNGV. CDR3 DNA: TGTGCCAGCCGAGTCGAGGGCACCTTGAACACTGAAGCTTTCTTT. This translates into CASRVEGTLNTEAFF.

The J gene is TRBJ1-2, the V gene TRBV20-1; no reliable D call. In germline, CDR1 is DFQATT, CDR2 SNEGSKA (reference sequence). Trimming stripped 6 bases from V and 4 bases from J, with 9 bases between. This CDR3 region has 11 residues. This chain's CDR3 is CSAYEGYGYTF. Written as DNA, the CDR3 is TGCAGTGCCTATGAAGGCTATGGCTACACCTTC.

This clone was recorded once. J is TRBJ1-5 and V is TRBV27; possible D gene TRBD1, 5 bases. V was trimmed by 2 bases and J by 2 bases, leaving 7 bases between them. CDR3 length equals 14 residues. CDR1 is MNHEY, CDR2 SMNVEV, per germline (reference sequence). CDR3 amino acids: CASSLRDRNQPQHF. For the CDR3, the DNA is TGTGCCAGCAGTTTAAGGGACCGCAATCAGCCCCAGCATTTT.

The V call is TRBV11-2, the J call TRBJ1-4; D gene ambiguous. This CDR3 comprises 14 residues. Per germline, CDR1 SGHAT and CDR2 FQNNGV. V was trimmed by 1 base and J by 1 base, leaving 4 bases between them. CDR3 region: CASSLGGTNEKLFF. The CDR3 DNA reads TGTGCCAGCAGCTTAGGAGGAACTAATGAAAAACTGTTTTTT.

The V gene is TRBV6-5, the J gene TRBJ2-7; D call uncertain. The CDR3 covers 16 residues. Germline CDR1 is MNHEY and CDR2 is SVGAGI. Trimming left V 0 bases short and J 3 bases short, with 15 bases between. In DNA form, the CDR3 reads TGTGCCAGCAGTTACTCGAAGGGCAGGCTTCTCTACGAGCAGTACTTC. Translated: CASSYSKGRLLYEQYF.

The genes are TRBV29-1 and TRBJ2-7, with TRBD1 matching over 8 bases. With V trimmed by 7 bases and J by 7 bases, 12 bases remained unmatched. Germline CDR1 and CDR2: SQVTM and ANQGSEA. This CDR3 has 13 amino acids. CDR3 in amino acids: CSAFQGAAGEQYF. DNA of the CDR3: TGCAGCGCCTTTCAGGGGGCCGCCGGGGAGCAGTACTTC.

J is TRBJ1-3 and V is TRBV7-2; D uncertain. The V end lost 1 base, the J end lost 0 bases, and 13 bases lay between the germline ends. The CDR3 extends over 17 amino acids. CDR1 is SGHTA and CDR2 is FQGNSA in the germline V gene. In DNA, the CDR3 is TGTGCCAGCAGCTTAGAGGGTTTGTCTTCCTCTGGAAACACCATATATTTT. It codes for CASSLEGLSSSGNTIYF.

Remarks on this clone: Distinct nucleotide sequences in the sample also encode this CDR3. CDR3 coding DNA: TGTGCCAGTAGTATAGGCGGGGGAAACACTGAAGCTTTCTTT. Translated, it gives CASSIGGGNTEAFF. This chain connects TRBV19 to TRBJ1-1, with D perhaps matching TRBD1 (5 bases). V was shortened by 1 base and J by 2 bases, with 8 bases between the two germline ends. The CDR3 loop spans 14 amino acids. The germline CDR1 and CDR2 sequences are LNHDA and SQIVND (reference sequence). Using reference TRBV19 and TRBJ1-1 for the parts outside the CDR3, the full variable domain is DGGITQSPKYLFRKEGQNVTLSCEQNLNHDAMYWYRQDPGQGLRLIYYSQIVNDFQKGDIAEGYSVSREKKESFPLTVTSAQKNPTAFYLCASSIGGGNTEAFFGQGTRLTVV.

The rearrangement uses TRBV29-1 and TRBJ1-1; weak D call: TRBD1 (5 bases). The CDR3 totals 14 residues. Trimming removed 4 bases from V and 4 bases from J, with 16 bases in between. Germline lookup yields CDR1 SQVTM and CDR2 ANQGSEA. The CDR3 spells CSVAPGPRGTEAFF. CDR3 in DNA: TGCAGCGTTGCTCCAGGGCCCCGGGGCACTGAAGCTTTCTTT.

This clone was recorded only once. The chain uses TRBV19 and TRBJ1-1; tentatively, D is TRBD1 (6 bases). This CDR3 has 14 residues. Germline V lookup: CDR1 LNHDA, CDR2 SQIVND (reference sequence). V lost 3 bases to trimming and J lost 3 bases, with 11 bases between them. CDR3 nucleotides: TGTGCCAGTAGTATCAGGGGACGGGACACTGAAGCTTTCTTT. Translating it yields CASSIRGRDTEAFF.

Comments on this clone: Distinct nucleotide sequences in the sample also encode this CDR3. The chain recombines TRBV7-3 with TRBJ2-1; TRBD2 agrees at 11 bases. J was trimmed by 4 bases and V by 5 bases; bases with no gene match: 4. Germline CDR1 SGHTA, CDR2 FQGTGA. The CDR3 is made up of 15 amino acids. CDR3 sequence (DNA): TGTGCCAGCAGCCCCCTAGCGGGGGGTTACAATGAGCAGTTCTTC. This translates into CASSPLAGGYNEQFF.

The chain carries TRBV6-5 and TRBJ2-7; 7 bases line up with TRBD2. Germline V gives CDR1 MNHEY, CDR2 SVGAGI. The CDR3 runs to 15 residues. Trimming removed 6 bases from V and 3 bases from J; junction bases left unmatched: 11. The DNA of the CDR3 is TGTGCCAGCAGCCCGAATGGTGCTAGCGGCTACGAGCAGTACTTC. Translated, it gives CASSPNGASGYEQYF.

The rearrangement joins TRBV5-1 to TRBJ1-2; 8 bases line up with TRBD1. The J segment lost 6 bases and the V segment lost 5 bases, leaving 12 bases of the junction unmatched. The germline CDR1 and CDR2 sequences are SGHRS and YFSETQ. This CDR3 comprises 15 residues. In nucleotides, the CDR3 is TGCGCCAGCAGTCTCGGCCGGACAGGGTGGAATGGCTACACCTTC. It encodes CASSLGRTGWNGYTF.

CDR3 sequence: CASSRSVGDRYNEQFF. The CDR3 DNA follows: TGTGCCAGCAGTCGATCGGTGGGAGACCGCTACAATGAGCAGTTCTTC. The V and J genes are TRBV27 and TRBJ2-1; possibly TRBD2 for D (5 bases). Germline V lookup: CDR1 MNHEY, CDR2 SMNVEV (reference sequence). The length of the CDR3 is 16 residues. The V and J ends lost 5 bases and 3 bases respectively, with 17 bases between them.